The 4 T cell receptor beta chains given below trace back to one sample, sequenced in a study of T cell responses to AZD1222 COVID-19 vaccine. Here immunoSEQ multiplex PCR was the method, and the copy in TCRdb shows in-frame clones only, minus some. The sample lists roughly 120,000 clones, more than 75% occurring once. Material: peripheral blood, obtained on day 0 of AZD1222 vaccination. The receptors were sampled from an adult in good health.

The genes are TRBV7-9 and TRBJ2-7; D might be TRBD1 (6 bases). V lost 2 bases and J lost 3, with 11 bases in between. CDR3 length equals 14 residues. From germline, CDR1 is SEHNR and CDR2 FQNEAQ (reference sequence). CDR3 region: CASSLRAGDYEQYF. For the CDR3, the DNA is TGTGCCAGCAGCTTACGGGCAGGGGACTACGAGCAGTACTTC. Using reference TRBV7-9 and TRBJ2-7 for the parts outside the CDR3, the full variable domain is DTGVSQNPRHKITKRGQNVTFRCDPISEHNRLYWYRQTLGQGPEFLTYFQNEAQLEKSRLLSDRFSAERPKGSFSTLEIQRTEQGDSAMYLCASSLRAGDYEQYFGPGTRLTVT.

This clone was seen only once. This sequence joins TRBV11-3 and TRBJ1-6; 7 bases match TRBD1. Germline loops: CDR1 SGHNT, CDR2 YENEEA. The V and J ends lost 5 bases and 6 bases, in that order; junction bases with no gene match: 7. CDR3 length: 15 amino acids. The CDR3 nucleotides read TGTGCCAGCAGCACACAGGGGTCGGTTAATTCACCCCTCCACTTT. It codes for CASSTQGSVNSPLHF. Variable domain in full (rest from reference TRBV11-3 and TRBJ1-6): EAGVVQSPRYKIIEKKQPVAFWCNPISGHNTLYWYLQNLGQGPELLIRYENEEAVDDSQLPKDRFSAERLKGVDSTLKIQPAELGDSAVYLCASSTQGSVNSPLHFGNGTRLTVT.

V gene TRBV9 combines with J gene TRBJ2-2; D not resolved. The V end lost 4 bases, the J end lost 0 bases, and 7 bases lay between the germline ends. In germline, CDR1 is SGDLS, CDR2 YYNGEE. The CDR3 has 14 amino acids. CDR3 amino acids: CASSPRPNTGELFF. Here the CDR3 DNA reads TGTGCCAGCAGCCCCCGACCGAACACCGGGGAGCTGTTTTTT.

The rearrangement links TRBV6-1 to TRBJ1-5; D call uncertain. Per germline, CDR1 MNHNS and CDR2 SASEGT. V was shortened by 2 bases and J by 4 bases, with 12 bases between the two germline ends. This CDR3 spans 15 amino acids. The CDR3 DNA reads as TGTGCCAGCAGTGAATATTGGGTAGGGAATCAGCCCCAGCATTTT. Residues: CASSEYWVGNQPQHF.